The entry below gives a single TCR beta chain sequence along with its context. The target antigen is unknown. The source of the sample is a study of CD8+CD57+ T cells in acquired aplastic anemia. With V trimmed by 5 bases and J by 2 bases, 9 bases remained unmatched. This CDR3 is 16 amino acids long. CDR1 and CDR2 (germline): SGHVS, FQNEAQ. Notes on the study in general: Patients were compared with controls for CD8+ Simpson's diversity, and no significant difference emerged.

Investigators profiled TCR beta VDJ and CDR3 from genomic DNA template. TCRdb reprocessed the reads via MiXCR and lists one record per CDR3 protein. The sample holds around 130,000 distinct CDR3 sequences; under 60% are singletons and the top ten take 25% to 35%. Patients chosen for sequencing had shown CD8+CD57+ cell expansion by flow cytometry. Each of the patients presented with severe acquired aplastic anemia. The sequenced sample was sorted CD4+, CD8+, or CD8+CD57+ T cells (not recorded which) from PBMCs. The receptor comes from a human donor with aplastic anemia. This chain connects TRBV7-8 to TRBJ2-7, with 10 nucleotides matching TRBD2. CDR3 residues: CASSHTLAGVPYEQYF. Here the CDR3 DNA reads TGTGCCAGCAGCCACACTCTAGCGGGGGTACCCTACGAGCAGTACTTC. Variable domain in full (rest from reference TRBV7-8 and TRBJ2-7): GAGVSQSPRYKVAKRGQDVALRCDPISGHVSLFWYQQALGQGPEFLTYFQNEAQLDKSGLPSDRFFAERPEGSVSTLKIQRTQQEDSAVYLCASSHTLAGVPYEQYFGPGTRLTVT.